Below, 26 T cell receptor beta chains from the same sample are listed, as sequenced in a study of cytomegalovirus exposure and HLA in healthy donors. The PCR contained 60 Vbeta and 13 Jbeta primers. Clones were read by immunoSEQ multiplex PCR, and TCRdb kept only the in-frame ones, dropping some. This table has 200,000 to 250,000 clones, approximately 82% appearing once. Input material: PBMCs. These receptors were obtained from a woman aged 55 to 70 in good health and CMV-seropositive.

The chain recombines TRBV7-2 with TRBJ1-3; no clear D gene. CDR1 and CDR2 from the germline V gene are SGHTA and FQGNSA. The CDR3 loop spans 15 amino acids. V shed 0 bases and J shed 2 bases, with 8 bases lying between them. The CDR3 DNA sequence: TGTGCCAGCAGCTTAGCCCCGCTAACTGGAAACACCATATATTTT. Its protein product is CASSLAPLTGNTIYF.

This clone was counted once. The rearrangement uses TRBV5-1 and TRBJ2-2; maybe TRBD1 (6 bases). Germline CDR1 is SGHRS and CDR2 is YFSETQ. V was clipped by 0 bases and J by 5 bases, with 11 bases between them. The CDR3 consists of 15 residues. The CDR3: CASSLDGQRTGELFF. The CDR3 DNA sequence: TGCGCCAGCAGCTTGGACGGACAGAGAACCGGGGAGCTGTTTTTT.

This clone has only one observation. The J gene is TRBJ2-2, the V gene TRBV5-1; 9 bases match TRBD2. CDR1 is SGHRS and CDR2 is YFSETQ in the germline V gene. This CDR3 is built from 19 residues. V trimming: 0 bases; J trimming: 4 bases; junction bases outside the gene matches: 13. The CDR3 reads CASSLARLAGVPSTGELFF. The CDR3 nucleotides read TGCGCCAGCAGCTTGGCGCGGTTAGCGGGAGTGCCCTCCACCGGGGAGCTGTTTTTT.

V is TRBV29-1 and J is TRBJ2-7, with D maybe TRBD2 (6 bases). The CDR3 has 12 residues. V was trimmed by 4 bases and J by 3 bases, leaving 10 bases between them. Germline V gene lookup returns CDR1 SQVTM and CDR2 ANQGSEA. The CDR3 loop reads CSVVRDDYEQYF. As DNA, the CDR3 is TGCAGCGTTGTGCGGGACGACTACGAGCAGTACTTC.

The CDR3 here is CASSQDRGLERSGRRNNEQFF. In nucleotides, the CDR3 is TGCGCCAGCAGCCAAGATAGGGGCCTCGAGCGGAGCGGGAGGAGGAACAATGAGCAGTTCTTC. The V gene is TRBV4-1, the J gene TRBJ2-1, with 9 bases fitting TRBD2. Trimming removed 0 bases from V and 5 bases from J; junction bases left unmatched: 20. Per the germline V gene, CDR1 is MGHRA and CDR2 is YSYEKL. The CDR3 loop spans 21 amino acids.

V gene TRBV10-1 combines with J gene TRBJ2-2; the match to TRBD2 covers 15 bases. The trim removed 5 bases at V and 3 bases at J, leaving 10 bases unmatched. Germline CDR1 and CDR2: WNHNN and SYGVQD (reference sequence). This CDR3 has 19 residues. CDR3 sequence (DNA): TGCGCCAGCAGTACCTCGGGACTAGCGGGAGGAACGCACACCGGGGAGCTGTTTTTT. Its translation is CASSTSGLAGGTHTGELFF.

V usage is TRBV5-5 and J usage is TRBJ1-2, with 9 bases fitting TRBD1. CDR3 length: 14 residues. CDR1 SGHKS and CDR2 YYEKEE come from the germline V gene (reference sequence). The ends lost 2 bases at V and 7 bases at J; junction bases unmatched: 6. The CDR3 sequence: CASSLPGTGSGYTF. CDR3 DNA sequence: TGTGCCAGCAGCTTACCCGGGACAGGGAGTGGCTACACCTTC. Looking up the rest from reference TRBV5-5 and TRBJ1-2 gives the full variable domain: DAGVTQSPTHLIKTRGQQVTLRCSPISGHKSVSWYQQVLGQGPQFIFQYYEKEERGRGNFPDRFSARQFPNYSSELNVNALLLGDSALYLCASSLPGTGSGYTFGSGTRLTVV.

The chain uses TRBV7-9 and TRBJ2-2; 7 bases agree with TRBD2. The germline V gene encodes CDR1 SEHNR and CDR2 FQNEAQ (reference sequence). The CDR3 runs to 17 residues. V was pared by 4 bases and J by 4 bases, with 12 bases of the junction left unmatched. The CDR3 spells CASSSPVGEGPTGELFF. The CDR3 DNA reads as TGTGCCAGCAGCTCCCCCGTGGGGGAGGGCCCCACCGGGGAGCTGTTTTTT.

The rearrangement links TRBV5-1 to TRBJ2-6; 7 bases agree with TRBD1. The germline gives CDR1 SGHRS, CDR2 YFSETQ. The CDR3 consists of 16 residues. J gave up 4 bases and V 5 bases, and 9 bases lay outside the gene matches. CDR3 sequence (DNA): TGCGCCAGCAGACCAGGGGGAACGTACGGGGCCAACGTCCTGACTTTC. Translating gives CASRPGGTYGANVLTF.

The V and J genes are TRBV6-5 and TRBJ2-1; 11 nucleotides line up with TRBD2. Trimming took 4 bases from V and 4 from J; bases not matched to a gene: 3. Germline V gene sequence: CDR1 MNHEY, CDR2 SVGAGI. This CDR3 is built from 15 residues. As DNA, the CDR3 is TGTGCCAGCAGTTTAACTAGCGGGAGTTACAATGAGCAGTTCTTC. As protein: CASSLTSGSYNEQFF.

The CDR3, as DNA: TGTGCCAGCAGCTCCTGGGGCAGACAGCGCGACACCATATATTTT. This translates into CASSSWGRQRDTIYF. The V gene is TRBV28, the J gene TRBJ1-3; D might be TRBD1 (5 bases). The CDR3 contains 15 residues. V shed 6 bases and J shed 8 bases, with 20 bases lying between them. Germline V gene lookup returns CDR1 MDHEN and CDR2 SYDVKM. Together with reference TRBV28 and TRBJ1-3, the CDR3 gives the full variable domain: DVKVTQSSRYLVKRTGEKVFLECVQDMDHENMFWYRQDPGLGLRLIYFSYDVKMKEKGDIPEGYSVSREKKERFSLILESASTNQTSMYLCASSSWGRQRDTIYFGEGSWLTVV.

This sequence joins TRBV4-2 and TRBJ2-1; 14 positions agree with TRBD2. The CDR3 loop spans 18 amino acids. The trim removed 0 bases at V and 6 bases at J, leaving 7 bases unmatched. From germline, CDR1 is LGHNA and CDR2 YNFKEQ. CDR3 in amino acids: CASSQEGGLAGAGNEQFF. The CDR3 region has the DNA TGTGCCAGCAGCCAAGAAGGGGGACTAGCGGGAGCGGGCAATGAGCAGTTCTTC.

As concerns this clone: Other DNA sequences of this sample code for an identical CDR3. The J gene is TRBJ2-7, the V gene TRBV5-4, with 10 bases identical to TRBD1. The V gene end was trimmed by 2 bases and the J gene end by 2 bases; junction bases not matched to a gene: 1. CDR1 SGHNT and CDR2 YYREEE come from the germline V gene (reference sequence). The CDR3 contains 14 residues. The CDR3 is CASSLGQGAYEQYF. CDR3 sequence (DNA): TGTGCCAGCAGCTTAGGACAGGGGGCCTACGAGCAGTACTTC.

The chain carries TRBV10-2 and TRBJ2-2, with TRBD2 matching over 10 bases. Germline V CDR1 and CDR2: WSHSY, SAAADI. This CDR3 is built from 16 residues. J lost 7 bases, V lost 6 bases, and 11 bases had no gene match. CDR3 in DNA: TGCGCCAGCAGCCCACCTCTAGCGGGAGTGGTCGGGGAGCTGTTTTTT. Encoded protein: CASSPPLAGVVGELFF.

The count of this clone is one. The rearrangement joins TRBV5-1 to TRBJ2-1; TRBD2 aligns across 14 bases. This CDR3 has 15 amino acids. The V segment lost 3 bases and the J segment 10 bases; nucleotides outside the gene matches: 6. The germline CDR1 and CDR2 sequences are SGHRS and YFSETQ. Written as DNA, the CDR3 is TGCGCCAGCAGCTGGACTAGCGGGAGGTTAGGGGAGCAGTTCTTC. Translation: CASSWTSGRLGEQFF.

Only a few counts were recorded for this clone. V and J are TRBV5-4 and TRBJ1-4, with 8 bases that match TRBD1. Unmatched junction bases numbered 10, after V lost 4 bases and J lost 5 bases. Germline V gene sequence: CDR1 SGHNT, CDR2 YYREEE (reference sequence). The CDR3 contains 16 residues. CDR3 DNA sequence: TGTGCCAGCAGCCCACGGTCGGGACAGGTCAATGAAAAACTGTTTTTT. This sequence encodes CASSPRSGQVNEKLFF. Based on the CDR3 plus reference TRBV5-4 and TRBJ1-4, the full variable domain is ETGVTQSPTHLIKTRGQQVTLRCSSQSGHNTVSWYQQALGQGPQFIFQYYREEENGRGNFPPRFSGLQFPNYSSELNVNALELDDSALYLCASSPRSGQVNEKLFFGSGTQLSVL.

The chain employs TRBV6-1 and TRBJ1-5; TRBD1 aligns across 8 bases. Germline assignment: CDR1 MNHNS and CDR2 SASEGT. V lost 4 bases to trimming and J lost 5 bases; unmatched junction nucleotides: 7. This CDR3 is 15 amino acids long. For the CDR3, the DNA is TGTGCCAGCAGTGCCGGACAGGGACTATATCAGCCCCAGCATTTT. It yields the protein CASSAGQGLYQPQHF.

V is TRBV6-6 and J is TRBJ2-7; TRBD1 matches 9 bases. Germline CDR1 reads MNHNY; CDR2 reads SVGAGI (reference sequence). This CDR3 is 15 amino acids long. The J segment lost 7 bases and the V segment lost 0 bases, leaving 7 bases of the junction unmatched. The CDR3 region is CASSYSKGTGQEQYF. DNA of the CDR3: TGTGCCAGCAGTTACTCGAAGGGGACAGGGCAAGAGCAGTACTTC.

J is TRBJ2-7 and V is TRBV5-4; 11 bases map to TRBD2. The V and J ends lost 4 bases and 3 bases, in that order; junction bases with no gene match: 9. Per germline, CDR1 SGHNT and CDR2 YYREEE (reference sequence). The CDR3 extends over 16 amino acids. The CDR3, as DNA: TGTGCCAGCAGCCCTCTTGGCGGGACTAGCGGCTACGAGCAGTACTTC. It encodes CASSPLGGTSGYEQYF.

This chain joins TRBV12-5 and TRBJ1-2, with 7 bases identical to TRBD1. With 6 bases clipped from V and 4 bases from J, the junction kept 5 bases outside the gene matches. There are 13 residues in the CDR3. Germline lookup yields CDR1 LGHNT and CDR2 FRNRAP. CDR3 nucleotides: TGTGCTAGTGGGCCTCCAGGGGGCTATGGCTACACCTTC. Translation: CASGPPGGYGYTF.

The gene calls are TRBV27 and TRBJ2-1; tentative D call: TRBD2 (5 bases). There are 17 residues in the CDR3. Per the germline V gene, CDR1 is MNHEY and CDR2 is SMNVEV (reference sequence). V dropped 0 bases and J dropped 0 bases, with 12 bases sitting between them. CDR3 protein: CASSLSDSRSSYNEQFF. For the CDR3, the DNA is TGTGCCAGCAGTTTATCGGACTCGCGGAGCTCCTACAATGAGCAGTTCTTC.

V is TRBV6-6 and J is TRBJ1-5; D gene unclear. Trimming left V 4 bases short and J 7 bases short, with 11 bases between. Germline V gives CDR1 MNHNY, CDR2 SVGAGI (reference sequence). The CDR3 is 13 residues long. The CDR3 here is CASSSPGSQPQHF. In DNA form, the CDR3 reads TGTGCCAGCAGTTCACCGGGATCGCAGCCCCAGCATTTT.

This chain joins TRBV5-1 and TRBJ2-5, with TRBD2 identical over 10 bases. This CDR3 comprises 18 residues. Germline V gene lookup returns CDR1 SGHRS and CDR2 YFSETQ. V shed 0 bases, J shed 4 bases, and the junction held 12 bases outside the gene matches. The CDR3 reads CASSLAGSGRYGGETQYF. For the CDR3, the DNA is TGCGCCAGCAGCTTGGCCGGTAGCGGGAGGTATGGAGGAGAGACCCAGTACTTC.

The J gene is TRBJ1-2, the V gene TRBV28; D is unclear. Between the trimmed V and J ends, which lost 7 bases and 2 bases, there was a span of 5 bases. The CDR3 covers 11 residues. Germline loops: CDR1 MDHEN, CDR2 SYDVKM. For the CDR3, the DNA is TGTGCCAGCACGGGGAACTATGGCTACACCTTC. It specifies CASTGNYGYTF.

The chain recombines TRBV28 with TRBJ2-7; TRBD1 aligns across 9 bases. The CDR3 spans 14 residues. Trimming cost V 7 bases and J 2 bases; bases outside gene matches: 6. CDR1 is MDHEN, CDR2 SYDVKM, per germline. CDR3 protein: CASNGQGSPYEQYF. The CDR3 bases are TGTGCCAGCAATGGACAGGGGTCCCCCTACGAGCAGTACTTC.

The chain uses TRBV6-1 and TRBJ2-3, with 9 bases that match TRBD1. The CDR3 sequence is 15 residues long. J lost 2 bases, V lost 6 bases, and 6 bases had no gene match. CDR1 and CDR2 (germline): MNHNS, SASEGT. The CDR3 region has the DNA TGTGCCAGCAGGGTACAGGGGGCGTACACAGATACGCAGTATTTT. Its protein product is CASRVQGAYTDTQYF.